This record covers a single T cell receptor beta chain. This study enrolled people aged 18 to 89 from about 26 US geographic areas. This entry belongs to a study of blood T cell repertoires in COVID-19. Assay used: immunoSEQ multiplex PCR; TCRdb lists only in-frame clones, some missing. Among more than 300,000 clones listed, approximately 90% were seen once. The V gene end was trimmed by 4 bases and the J gene end by 4 bases; junction bases not matched to a gene: 8. CDR3 length: 15 residues. Germline CDR1 SGHNT, CDR2 YYREEE (reference sequence). The sample taken for sequencing was PBMCs or T cells enriched from blood (not recorded which). The receptor was derived from a woman aged 18-29 years who had recovered from COVID-19. This sequence joins TRBV5-4 and TRBJ2-3, with 8 bases identical to TRBD2. The DNA of the CDR3 is TGTGCCAGCAGCCGGACTAGCAAGTCCCCAGATACGCAGTATTTT. It is translated as CASSRTSKSPDTQYF. Full variable domain (outside the CDR3, taken from reference TRBV5-4 and TRBJ2-3): ETGVTQSPTHLIKTRGQQVTLRCSSQSGHNTVSWYQQALGQGPQFIFQYYREEENGRGNFPPRFSGLQFPNYSSELNVNALELDDSALYLCASSRTSKSPDTQYFGPGTRLTVL.